The 20 T cell receptor beta chains below were found in one sample sequenced in a study of shared clonotypes between healthy human individuals. Sequencing was performed with immunoSEQ multiplex PCR; in TCRdb, only in-frame clones are kept and a portion is missing. The sample lists over a million clones, around 76% occurring once. Material for sequencing was memory CD4+ T cells sorted from blood. Subset specified: CD45RA-negative fraction. Every receptor here comes from a young man in good health.

V is TRBV5-1 and J is TRBJ1-3; TRBD1 matches 10 bases. This CDR3 has 14 amino acids. Germline values: CDR1 SGHRS, CDR2 YFSETQ. Trimming at V came to 3 bases and at J to 16 bases, leaving 13 bases not matched to a gene. CDR3 sequence (DNA): TGCGCCAGCAGCTCGGGACAGGGGTTGTCGGGGGAGTATTTT. Translated: CASSSGQGLSGEYF.

The J gene is TRBJ2-1, the V gene TRBV5-1; perhaps TRBD1 as D (5 bases). CDR1 SGHRS and CDR2 YFSETQ come from the germline V gene. Trimming cost V 0 bases and J 9 bases, with 13 bases left between them. This CDR3 spans 14 amino acids. The CDR3 region is CASSLGPPGREQFF. The CDR3 coding sequence is TGCGCCAGCAGCTTGGGCCCCCCAGGGCGTGAGCAGTTCTTC.

The rearrangement uses TRBV28 and TRBJ2-5, with 10 bases identical to TRBD2. Germline trimming cut 4 bases from V and 14 bases from J; bases unmatched to any gene: 7. The CDR3 runs to 12 residues. Germline CDR1 and CDR2: MDHEN and SYDVKM. Written as DNA, the CDR3 is TGTGCCAGCAGTTCTCCTAGCGGGGGAGTCTACTTC. Protein sequence: CASSSPSGGVYF.

This chain joins TRBV6-5 and TRBJ1-2; D call uncertain. This CDR3 contains 13 residues. The germline V gene has CDR1 MNHEY and CDR2 SVGAGI. V was trimmed by 2 bases and J by 2 bases, leaving 6 bases between them. The chain's CDR3 is CASSYDVNYGYTF. In nucleotides, the CDR3 is TGTGCCAGCAGTTACGACGTGAACTATGGCTACACCTTC.

The CDR3 nucleotides are TGCAGTGCTAGAGGGAGTGGGCCCCAGCATTTT. Its translation: CSARGSGPQHF. The chain joins TRBV20-1 to TRBJ1-5; D is unclear. The germline V and J ends were trimmed by 1 base and 9 bases, with 7 bases remaining between them. CDR3 length: 11 residues. Germline lookup yields CDR1 DFQATT and CDR2 SNEGSKA (reference sequence).

This clone has just a few counts. This chain joins TRBV4-1 and TRBJ1-4, with 9 bases lining up with TRBD1. The CDR3 length is 14 residues. V lost 5 bases, J lost 7 bases, and 5 bases stayed unmatched. Germline-derived CDR1 and CDR2 are MGHRA and YSYEKL. CDR3 protein: CASSSGQGSEKLFF. The CDR3 DNA is TGCGCCAGCAGCTCCGGACAGGGGAGTGAAAAACTGTTTTTT.

The rearrangement links TRBV11-3 to TRBJ1-4; the match to TRBD1 covers 7 bases. The CDR3 contains 15 residues. CDR1 is SGHNT, CDR2 YENEEA, per germline. The junction had 6 bases not matched to a gene; V was cut back by 5 bases and J by 3 bases. CDR3 nucleotide sequence: TGTGCCAGCAGCGGAGAGGGGGCCCCTAATGAAAAACTGTTTTTT. It specifies CASSGEGAPNEKLFF. The complete variable domain, with remaining parts taken from reference TRBV11-3 and TRBJ1-4, reads EAGVVQSPRYKIIEKKQPVAFWCNPISGHNTLYWYLQNLGQGPELLIRYENEEAVDDSQLPKDRFSAERLKGVDSTLKIQPAELGDSAVYLCASSGEGAPNEKLFFGSGTQLSVL.

The rearrangement uses TRBV5-1 and TRBJ2-3; 10 bases map to TRBD2. The germline gives CDR1 SGHRS, CDR2 YFSETQ. V shed 4 bases, J shed 2 bases, and the junction held 7 bases outside the gene matches. The CDR3 covers 16 residues. The CDR3 reads CASSGRTSGPTDTQYF. DNA of the CDR3: TGCGCCAGCAGCGGACGGACTAGCGGACCCACAGATACGCAGTATTTT.

The V call is TRBV28, the J call TRBJ2-3, with 11 bases matching TRBD2. The V and J ends lost 7 bases and 9 bases, in that order; junction bases with no gene match: 3. The CDR3 contains 12 residues. CDR1 and CDR2 (germline): MDHEN, SYDVKM. The CDR3 sequence is CASNSGGATQYF. CDR3 DNA sequence: TGTGCCAGCAATAGCGGGGGGGCGACGCAGTATTTT. Full variable domain (missing parts from reference TRBV28 and TRBJ2-3): DVKVTQSSRYLVKRTGEKVFLECVQDMDHENMFWYRQDPGLGLRLIYFSYDVKMKEKGDIPEGYSVSREKKERFSLILESASTNQTSMYLCASNSGGATQYFGPGTRLTVL.

This clone was recorded a few times. This chain connects TRBV2 to TRBJ2-3; maybe TRBD2 (5 bases). V dropped 4 bases and J dropped 6 bases, with 8 bases sitting between them. This CDR3 region has 12 residues. In germline, CDR1 is SNHLY, CDR2 FYNNEI. The CDR3 sequence is CASSGTGDTQYF. In DNA, the CDR3 is TGTGCCAGCAGTGGGACTGGGGATACGCAGTATTTT.

The table lists this clone with a few counts. J is TRBJ1-1 and V is TRBV5-4, with no clear D. The CDR3 is 15 amino acids. Germline V gene lookup returns CDR1 SGHNT and CDR2 YYREEE (reference sequence). Between the trimmed V and J ends, which lost 0 bases and 0 bases, there was a span of 9 bases. The chain's CDR3 is CASSLDRWMNTEAFF. As DNA, the CDR3 is TGTGCCAGCAGCTTGGATCGGTGGATGAACACTGAAGCTTTCTTT.

There are a few counts of this clone. The chain is built from TRBV6-1 and TRBJ1-2; D not resolved. The CDR3 has 12 amino acids. Between the trimmed V and J ends, which lost 1 base and 8 bases, there was a span of 8 bases. Germline CDR1 reads MNHNS; CDR2 reads SASEGT. The CDR3 is CASSEVRFGYTF. The CDR3 DNA is TGTGCCAGCAGTGAAGTAAGGTTCGGCTACACCTTC.

The chain carries TRBV5-4 and TRBJ1-4, with 7 bases fitting TRBD1. Per germline, CDR1 SGHNT and CDR2 YYREEE (reference sequence). CDR3 length equals 14 residues. V shed 0 bases, J shed 10 bases, and the junction held 6 bases outside the gene matches. CDR3: CASSLGEGAGKLFF. Here the CDR3 DNA reads TGTGCCAGCAGCTTGGGAGAGGGGGCAGGAAAACTGTTTTTT.

This sequence joins TRBV7-3 and TRBJ1-2, with 8 nucleotides matching TRBD1. CDR1 is SGHTA and CDR2 is FQGTGA in the germline V gene. The ends lost 0 bases at V and 9 bases at J; junction bases unmatched: 6. The CDR3 runs 14 residues. The CDR3 sequence is CASSLTGTGQRYTF. Written as DNA, the CDR3 is TGTGCCAGCAGCTTAACCGGGACAGGTCAACGCTACACCTTC.

The sample holds one count of this clone. The rearrangement joins TRBV2 to TRBJ2-7; 8 bases map to TRBD1. With 3 bases clipped from V and 5 bases from J, the junction kept 6 bases outside the gene matches. The germline gives CDR1 SNHLY, CDR2 FYNNEI. This CDR3 is 14 amino acids long. CDR3: CASSEVTGVHEQYF. The CDR3 DNA is TGTGCCAGCAGTGAGGTGACAGGGGTCCACGAGCAGTACTTC.

V is TRBV5-6 and J is TRBJ2-1, with D perhaps matching TRBD1 (6 bases). Germline V lookup: CDR1 SGHDT, CDR2 YYEEEE. The CDR3 is 16 amino acids. The germline V and J ends were trimmed by 5 bases and 0 bases, with 15 bases remaining between them. The CDR3 spells CASRPGTLDSYNEQFF. CDR3 nucleotide sequence: TGTGCCAGCAGACCAGGGACACTCGACTCCTACAATGAGCAGTTCTTC. Based on the CDR3 plus reference TRBV5-6 and TRBJ2-1, the full variable domain is DAGVTQSPTHLIKTRGQQVTLRCSPKSGHDTVSWYQQALGQGPQFIFQYYEEEERQRGNFPDRFSGHQFPNYSSELNVNALLLGDSALYLCASRPGTLDSYNEQFFGPGTRLTVL.

Of note for this clone: With a far larger clone one base away, a read error is the likely cause. This chain connects TRBV7-2 to TRBJ2-7; perhaps TRBD1 as D (5 bases). CDR1 is SGHTA, CDR2 FQGNSA, per germline. There are 13 residues in the CDR3. The V gene lost 1 base and the J gene lost 2 bases, with 6 bases spanning the gap. This chain's CDR3 is CASSLVRAYEQYF. In DNA form, the CDR3 reads TGTGCCAGCAGCTTAGTCAGGGCCTACGAGCAGTACTTC.

V and J are TRBV15 and TRBJ1-4, with unresolved D. CDR1 is LNHNV, CDR2 YYDKDF, per germline (reference sequence). V was clipped by 3 bases and J by 8 bases, with 13 bases between them. This CDR3 is 14 amino acids long. CDR3 sequence reads: CATSRRMPPEKLFF. CDR3 DNA: TGTGCCACCAGCAGGAGAATGCCGCCCGAAAAACTGTTTTTT.

The rearrangement joins TRBV6-6 to TRBJ2-1; 7 bases align to TRBD1. The CDR3 is 12 amino acids. Germline V gene sequence: CDR1 MNHNY, CDR2 SVGAGI (reference sequence). V shed 5 bases and J 7 bases; nucleotides not matched to a gene: 2. The CDR3 bases are TGTGCCAGCAGTCAGACAGGGAATGAGCAGTTCTTC. It specifies CASSQTGNEQFF.

This clone was observed a single time. This chain connects TRBV6-5 to TRBJ1-2; tentatively, D is TRBD1 (6 bases). Germline V lookup: CDR1 MNHEY, CDR2 SVGAGI. Between the trimmed V and J ends, which lost 5 bases and 3 bases, there was a span of 16 bases. The CDR3 consists of 15 residues. CDR3 amino acids: CASSPLRDTHYGYTF. The CDR3 region has the DNA TGTGCCAGCAGTCCCCTCCGGGACACCCACTATGGCTACACCTTC.